This TCR beta chain came from a study of blood T cell repertoires in COVID-19. Background on the study: Collection of acute and convalescent COVID-19 samples took place in the United States, Italy and Spain. T cells, B-cell-depleted T cells, or PBMCs supplied cDNA or gDNA.

Per the original data handling: Estimates of nucleated cell counts were drawn from the amplification of reference gene primers. Sequencing used immunoSEQ multiplex PCR; TCRdb keeps in-frame clones, though not all of them. V and J calls and clone size are given by that table; D and trimming were obtained from the DNA. The data show 300,000 to 400,000 clones, 87% seen once. The CDR3 contains 19 residues. The germline V gene encodes CDR1 MDHEN and CDR2 SYDVKM. The V segment lost 3 bases and the J segment 6 bases; nucleotides outside the gene matches: 20. The TCR originated in a man aged 50-60 years with active or convalescent COVID-19. The chain recombines TRBV28 with TRBJ2-3; 8 bases fit TRBD2. Source material: peripheral blood. CDR3 DNA sequence: TGTGCCAGCAGTTTTAATTTTGAACTAGCGGTCTCTGGGTCCGATACGCAGTATTTT. It yields the protein CASSFNFELAVSGSDTQYF.